These 27 T cell receptor beta chains were all obtained from the same sample, sequenced in a study of early T cells in non-severe SARS-CoV-2 infection. From the 5' RACE reads, TCRdb called clonotypes with MiXCR, one entry per CDR3 protein. The data contain tens of thousands of distinct CDR3 sequences, approximately 12% of them seen just once; the ten biggest clones take up over 7.5%. The sequencing sample was made of whole blood. The source is an adult who was a healthcare worker with PCR-confirmed SARS-CoV-2 infection or an uninfected control (not recorded which).

This clonotype was recorded many times. The chain is built from TRBV2 and TRBJ2-7, with 9 bases aligning to TRBD1. CDR3 length: 12 amino acids. Germline loops: CDR1 SNHLY, CDR2 FYNNEI. With V trimmed by 6 bases and J by 5 bases, 2 bases remained unmatched. The CDR3 here is CASRGQGNEQYF. CDR3 coding DNA: TGTGCCAGCAGGGGACAGGGTAACGAGCAGTACTTC.

The rearrangement joins TRBV14 to TRBJ2-1; the match to TRBD2 covers 10 bases. CDR3 length: 14 residues. Per the germline V gene, CDR1 is SGHDN and CDR2 is FVKESK. V trimming: 4 bases; J trimming: 6 bases; junction bases outside the gene matches: 3. The CDR3 DNA reads as TGTGCCAGCAGCCTAGCGGGGGGCGGCAATGAGCAGTTCTTC. Its protein is CASSLAGGGNEQFF.

In its sample, this clonotype was seen many times. CDR3 amino acids: CSVAGTVNTEAFF. In nucleotides, the CDR3 is TGCAGCGTGGCCGGGACAGTGAACACTGAAGCTTTCTTT. The chain has TRBV29-1 and TRBJ1-1, with 7 bases fitting TRBD1. The CDR3 sequence is 13 residues long. Looked up from germline, CDR1 is SQVTM and CDR2 is ANQGSEA. V lost 6 bases, J lost 0 bases, and 4 bases stayed unmatched.

CDR3 region: CASSFFRNSGANVLTF. The CDR3 nucleotides read TGCGCCAGCAGCTTTTTCCGGAACTCTGGGGCCAACGTCCTGACTTTC. This chain links TRBV5-1 with TRBJ2-6, with D hard to call. The germline V gene encodes CDR1 SGHRS and CDR2 YFSETQ. Trimming removed 2 bases at V and 0 bases at J, with 9 bases between. The CDR3 totals 16 residues.

This clonotype appeared a few times. This sequence joins TRBV20-1 and TRBJ2-7; D is ambiguous. This CDR3 is 15 amino acids long. Germline CDR1 DFQATT, CDR2 SNEGSKA (reference sequence). V was pared by 0 bases and J by 5 bases, with 17 bases between. In nucleotides, the CDR3 is TGCAGTGCTAGAGATTTGACCCAACCCCGCCACGAGCAGTACTTC. Its protein product is CSARDLTQPRHEQYF.

There are a few counts of this clonotype. The junction departs from germline at one end; a sequencing error may be responsible. The CDR3 nucleotides read TGCGCCAGCAGTTTGGCTGGAGGACCATGGGAGCAGTACTTC. It yields the protein CASSLAGGPWEQYF. The rearrangement joins TRBV5-1 to TRBJ2-7, with D perhaps matching TRBD2 (5 bases). The CDR3 is 14 amino acids. The germline gives CDR1 SGHRS, CDR2 YFSETQ.

This clonotype appeared many times. The V call is TRBV10-2, the J call TRBJ2-7; D possibly corresponds to TRBD2 (5 bases). The length of the CDR3 is 13 residues. The ends were cut back, 5 bases at V and 6 bases at J, with 14 bases in the middle. Germline assignment: CDR1 WSHSY and CDR2 SAAADI. The CDR3 nucleotides read TGCGCCAGCAGTTGGGCAGCGGTGGGCGAGCAGTACTTC. Protein: CASSWAAVGEQYF.

The V and J genes are TRBV29-1 and TRBJ2-5, with 9 nucleotides matching TRBD2. The trim removed 4 bases at V and 2 bases at J, leaving 2 bases unmatched. The CDR3 is 13 residues long. Per the germline V gene, CDR1 is SQVTM and CDR2 is ANQGSEA. The CDR3 DNA sequence: TGCAGCGTTGGTGCGGGGGGGCAAGAGACCCAGTACTTC. Its translation: CSVGAGGQETQYF.

At least ten counts were recorded for this clonotype. This chain connects TRBV5-4 to TRBJ1-2; the D gene is possibly TRBD1 (5 bases). The CDR3 sequence is 16 residues long. CDR1 SGHNT and CDR2 YYREEE come from the germline V gene (reference sequence). V lost 2 bases to trimming and J lost 4 bases, with 18 bases between them. The CDR3 DNA reads TGTGCCAGCAGCTTCCCCGATGGGGGGAACGGCTATGGCTACACCTTC. Translated: CASSFPDGGNGYGYTF.

This clonotype was counted many times. This chain connects TRBV11-3 to TRBJ2-2; D is uncertain. Germline V gene lookup returns CDR1 SGHNT and CDR2 YENEEA. The CDR3 sequence is 14 residues long. V lost 5 bases, J lost 1 base, and 8 bases lay in between. The CDR3 bases are TGTGCCAGCAGCAGCTCGGGGAACACCGGGGAGCTGTTTTTT. Translated, it gives CASSSSGNTGELFF.

Many counts were recorded for this clonotype. The chain combines TRBV29-1 with TRBJ1-2; D gene unclear. Germline V gene data show CDR1 as SQVTM and CDR2 as ANQGSEA. This CDR3 is 13 amino acids long. V lost 3 bases to trimming and J lost 4 bases, with 12 bases between them. The CDR3 loop reads CSVDRTETYGYTF. The CDR3 nucleotides read TGCAGCGTTGATCGGACGGAAACCTATGGCTACACCTTC.

This clonotype has more than one count but fewer than ten. The chain joins TRBV20-1 to TRBJ2-7, with 9 bases lining up with TRBD2. V lost 3 bases, J lost 4 bases, and 7 bases stayed unmatched. This CDR3 is 14 amino acids long. Looked up from germline, CDR1 is DFQATT and CDR2 is SNEGSKA (reference sequence). CDR3 region: CSASGAGGSYEQYF. Written as DNA, the CDR3 is TGCAGTGCTAGCGGGGCGGGAGGGAGTTACGAGCAGTACTTC.

This clonotype has ten or more counts. The rearrangement links TRBV5-6 to TRBJ2-1; D uncertain. This CDR3 spans 11 amino acids. Trimming cost V 3 bases and J 8 bases, with 6 bases left between them. The germline gives CDR1 SGHDT, CDR2 YYEEEE. The CDR3 DNA reads as TGTGCCAGCAGCTCGTACGATGAGCAGTTCTTC. This gives the protein CASSSYDEQFF.

This clonotype was observed at least ten times. The chain uses TRBV24-1 and TRBJ1-1, with D perhaps matching TRBD1 (5 bases). Trimming took 3 bases from V and 1 from J, leaving 8 bases between them. Germline assignment: CDR1 KGHDR and CDR2 SFDVKD. The CDR3 has 14 amino acids. In DNA form, the CDR3 reads TGTGCCACCAGTGATGGTGACAGGAACACTGAAGCTTTCTTT. Its translation: CATSDGDRNTEAFF.

This clonotype was counted between two and nine times. This sequence joins TRBV7-6 and TRBJ2-2; 14 bases agree with TRBD2. Germline trimming cut 3 bases from V and 1 base from J; bases unmatched to any gene: 13. Germline assignment: CDR1 SGHVS and CDR2 FNYEAQ. The CDR3 has 21 residues. The CDR3 is CASSFAIGGTSGRLNTGELFF. CDR3 nucleotides: TGTGCCAGCAGCTTCGCAATAGGGGGGACTAGCGGGAGACTGAACACCGGGGAGCTGTTTTTT.

This clonotype appeared a few times. This chain connects TRBV6-2 or TRBV6-3 to TRBJ2-1; D is perhaps TRBD2 (5 bases). The ends were cut back, 8 bases at V and 7 bases at J, with 15 bases in the middle. Germline lookup yields CDR1 MNHEY and CDR2 SVGEGT. This CDR3 is 13 amino acids long. In DNA form, the CDR3 reads TGTGCCAGCTCACAGCCGGGGAAAAATGAGCAGTTCTTC. Amino acids: CASSQPGKNEQFF.

This clonotype was detected a few times. The J gene is TRBJ2-7, the V gene TRBV20-1, with 7 bases that match TRBD1. The CDR3 runs to 16 residues. V shed 1 base, J shed 9 bases, and the junction held 18 bases outside the gene matches. Per the germline V gene, CDR1 is DFQATT and CDR2 is SNEGSKA (reference sequence). As DNA, the CDR3 is TGCAGTGCTAGAGGGGCCGGGACAGCTGTTTACGAGGTGCAGTACTTC. Its translation: CSARGAGTAVYEVQYF.

The chain has TRBV11-3 and TRBJ1-2; no clear D. Trimming took off 1 base at V and 4 bases at J, with 10 bases between the two ends. The CDR3 consists of 14 residues. The germline gives CDR1 SGHNT, CDR2 YENEEA. The CDR3 DNA sequence: TGTGCCAGCAGCTTAGGTGGGAGAAGCTATGGCTACACCTTC. Protein: CASSLGGRSYGYTF.

This clonotype was recorded a few times. The chain links TRBV23-1 to TRBJ2-7; 8 bases line up with TRBD1. TRBV23-1 is reported as an ORF; its role is uncertain. This CDR3 has 15 residues. The trim removed 4 bases at V and 0 bases at J, leaving 5 bases unmatched. CDR3 coding DNA: TGCGCCAGCAGTCGGATAGGACAGGGCTCCTACGAGCAGTACTTC. Amino acid sequence: CASSRIGQGSYEQYF.

This clonotype was counted many times. The CDR3: CASSLTGGLNGELFF. CDR3 nucleotide sequence: TGCGCCAGCAGCCTGACAGGGGGCTTAAACGGGGAGCTGTTTTTT. The chain combines TRBV4-1 with TRBJ2-2, with 10 bases lining up with TRBD1. The CDR3 contains 15 residues. With V trimmed by 4 bases and J by 7 bases, 6 bases remained unmatched. Germline V gives CDR1 MGHRA, CDR2 YSYEKL.

This clonotype was counted ten times or more. The chain uses TRBV7-9 and TRBJ1-4; tentatively, D is TRBD1 (6 bases). Trimming took off 3 bases at V and 3 bases at J, with 11 bases between the two ends. Germline values: CDR1 SEHNR, CDR2 FQNEAQ (reference sequence). This CDR3 has 15 amino acids. CDR3 in DNA: TGTGCCAGCAGCTTCGCGACAGGACCTAATGAAAAACTGTTTTTT. This encodes CASSFATGPNEKLFF. Filled out from reference TRBV7-9 and TRBJ1-4, the complete variable domain reads DTGVSQNPRHKITKRGQNVTFRCDPISEHNRLYWYRQTLGQGPEFLTYFQNEAQLEKSRLLSDRFSAERPKGSFSTLEIQRTEQGDSAMYLCASSFATGPNEKLFFGSGTQLSVL.

At least ten counts were recorded for this clonotype. The V gene is TRBV20-1, the J gene TRBJ2-1; 7 bases are a match to TRBD1. CDR3 length: 15 residues. Per the germline V gene, CDR1 is DFQATT and CDR2 is SNEGSKA (reference sequence). Trimming at V came to 5 bases and at J to 3 bases, leaving 10 bases not matched to a gene. This CDR3 reads CSALFDQGVYNEQFF. For the CDR3, the DNA is TGCAGTGCTCTTTTTGACCAGGGGGTCTACAATGAGCAGTTCTTC.

This clonotype was counted between two and nine times. This chain connects TRBV29-1 to TRBJ1-4, with D unclear. CDR3 length equals 13 residues. Per the germline V gene, CDR1 is SQVTM and CDR2 is ANQGSEA. V was trimmed by 3 bases and J by 7 bases, leaving 12 bases between them. DNA of the CDR3: TGCAGCGTTGAGTCGCCGCTTGGTGAAAAACTGTTTTTT. Its protein is CSVESPLGEKLFF.

The V call is TRBV10-3, the J call TRBJ2-1; 11 bases line up with TRBD2. The CDR3 spans 13 residues. Germline loops: CDR1 ENHRY, CDR2 SYGVKD. Germline trimming cut 6 bases from V and 5 bases from J; bases unmatched to any gene: 0. The CDR3 sequence is CAIRGLADNEQFF. The CDR3, as DNA: TGTGCCATCAGGGGACTAGCGGACAATGAGCAGTTCTTC.

This clonotype was recorded at least ten times. The V call is TRBV6-4, the J call TRBJ2-7; D remains ambiguous. There are 14 residues in the CDR3. Trimming removed 0 bases from V and 0 bases from J, with 6 bases in between. Looked up from germline, CDR1 is MRHNA and CDR2 is SNTAGT. CDR3 region: CASSDSTSSYEQYF. The CDR3 DNA is TGTGCCAGCAGTGACTCGACGAGCTCCTACGAGCAGTACTTC.

This clonotype was counted between two and nine times. The CDR3 nucleotides read TGTGCCAGCAGTATAAGCGGGAGAGGAAATGAGCAGTTCTTC. It yields the protein CASSISGRGNEQFF. The rearrangement joins TRBV7-9 to TRBJ2-1, with 8 bases aligning to TRBD2. The CDR3 runs 14 residues. CDR1 SEHNR and CDR2 FQNEAQ come from the germline V gene (reference sequence). With V trimmed by 6 bases and J by 7 bases, 8 bases remained unmatched.

This clonotype has a count of ten or more. The rearrangement joins TRBV24-1 to TRBJ1-5; possible D gene TRBD1, 6 bases. CDR1 and CDR2 (germline): KGHDR, SFDVKD. The CDR3 loop spans 12 amino acids. Trimming took off 7 bases at V and 4 bases at J, with 7 bases between the two ends. CDR3 protein: CATSQGNQPQHF. DNA for the CDR3: TGTGCCACCAGCCAGGGGAATCAGCCCCAGCATTTT.